The clone carrying this T cell receptor (beta chain) ranks as medium-sized. This sample was taken from a study of breast tumors, draining lymph nodes, adjacent tissues. CDR3 size: 15 residues. Germline values: CDR1 MNHEY, CDR2 SVGAGI. V dropped 2 bases and J dropped 8; count of bases not matched to a gene: 6. Each CDR3 protein gets one entry after TCRdb re-called the multiplex PCR reads with MiXCR. The sample lists approximately 12,000 distinct CDR3 sequences, roughly 53% occurring once. The rearrangement uses TRBV6-5 and TRBJ1-6; 7 bases line up with TRBD1. Sequencing was carried out using tumor-adjacent breast tissue. This sequence was found in a female donor with breast cancer. Some clones in this sample may be carry-over from other donors' samples. CDR3 DNA: TGTGCCAGCAGTTACACAACAGGGGATGATTCACCCCTCCACTTT. This sequence encodes CASSYTTGDDSPLHF.